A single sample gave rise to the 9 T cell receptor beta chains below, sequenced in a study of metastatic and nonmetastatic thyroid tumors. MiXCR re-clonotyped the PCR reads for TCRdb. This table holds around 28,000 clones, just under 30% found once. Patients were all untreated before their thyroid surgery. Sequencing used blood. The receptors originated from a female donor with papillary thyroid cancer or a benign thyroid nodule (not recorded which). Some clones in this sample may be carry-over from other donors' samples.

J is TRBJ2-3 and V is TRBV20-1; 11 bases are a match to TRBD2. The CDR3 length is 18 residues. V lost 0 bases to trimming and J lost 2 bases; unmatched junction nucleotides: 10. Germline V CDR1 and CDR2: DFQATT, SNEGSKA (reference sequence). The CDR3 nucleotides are TGCAGTGCTAGAGATCGTTTCGGGACTAGCGGCCCCACAGATACGCAGTATTTT. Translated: CSARDRFGTSGPTDTQYF.

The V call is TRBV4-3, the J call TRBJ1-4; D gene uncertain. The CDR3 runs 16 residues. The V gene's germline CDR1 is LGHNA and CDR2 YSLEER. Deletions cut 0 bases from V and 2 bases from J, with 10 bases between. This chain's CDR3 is CASSQDYGRTNEKLFF. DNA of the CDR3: TGCGCCAGCAGCCAAGATTATGGCCGCACTAATGAAAAACTGTTTTTT.

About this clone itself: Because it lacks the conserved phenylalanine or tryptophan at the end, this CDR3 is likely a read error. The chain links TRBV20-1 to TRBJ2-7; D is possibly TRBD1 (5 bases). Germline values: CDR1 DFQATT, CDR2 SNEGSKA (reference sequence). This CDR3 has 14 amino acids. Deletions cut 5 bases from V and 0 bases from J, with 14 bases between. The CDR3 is CSARNLDSSYEQYL. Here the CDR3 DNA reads TGCAGTGCTCGTAATCTCGACAGCTCCTACGAGCAGTACCTC.

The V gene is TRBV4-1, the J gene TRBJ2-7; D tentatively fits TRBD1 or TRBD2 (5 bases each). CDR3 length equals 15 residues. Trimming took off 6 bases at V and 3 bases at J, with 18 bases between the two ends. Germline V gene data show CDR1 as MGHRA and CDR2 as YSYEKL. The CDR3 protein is CASSLEPGTDYEQYF. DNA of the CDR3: TGCGCCAGCAGTCTCGAGCCGGGGACCGACTACGAGCAGTACTTC.

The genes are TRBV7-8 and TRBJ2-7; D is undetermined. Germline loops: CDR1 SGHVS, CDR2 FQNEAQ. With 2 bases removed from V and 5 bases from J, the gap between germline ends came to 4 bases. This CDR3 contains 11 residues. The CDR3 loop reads CASSLSNEQYF. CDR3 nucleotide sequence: TGTGCCAGCAGCTTAAGTAACGAGCAGTACTTC.

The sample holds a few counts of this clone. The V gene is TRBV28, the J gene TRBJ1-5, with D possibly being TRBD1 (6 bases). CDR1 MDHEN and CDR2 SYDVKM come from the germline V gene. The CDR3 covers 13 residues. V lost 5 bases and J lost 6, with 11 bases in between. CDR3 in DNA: TGTGCCAGCAGTCGCGCAGGGGTTCAGCCCCAGCATTTT. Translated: CASSRAGVQPQHF.

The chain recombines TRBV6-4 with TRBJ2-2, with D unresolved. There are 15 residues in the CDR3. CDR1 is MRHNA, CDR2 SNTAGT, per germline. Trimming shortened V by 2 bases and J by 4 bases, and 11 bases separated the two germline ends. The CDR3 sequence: CASSDGGAGTGELFF. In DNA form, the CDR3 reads TGTGCCAGCAGTGACGGCGGAGCTGGCACCGGGGAGCTGTTTTTT.

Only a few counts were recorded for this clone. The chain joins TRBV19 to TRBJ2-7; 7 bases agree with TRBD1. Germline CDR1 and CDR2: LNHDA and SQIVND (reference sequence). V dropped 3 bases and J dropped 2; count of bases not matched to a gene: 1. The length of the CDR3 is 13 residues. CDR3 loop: CASSIGTAYEQYF. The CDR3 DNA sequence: TGTGCCAGTAGTATTGGGACAGCCTACGAGCAGTACTTC.

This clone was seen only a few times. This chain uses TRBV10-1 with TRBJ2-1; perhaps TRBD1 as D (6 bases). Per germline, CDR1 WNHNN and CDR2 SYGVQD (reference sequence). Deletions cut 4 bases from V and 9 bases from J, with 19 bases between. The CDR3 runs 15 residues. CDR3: CASSGGLPSIGEQFF. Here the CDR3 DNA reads TGCGCCAGCAGTGGGGGGCTTCCCTCTATTGGTGAGCAGTTCTTC.